The entry that follows covers one T cell receptor beta chain sequence. The specificity of this receptor is unknown. The cohort was made up of 666 healthy bone marrow donors. At the time of sampling, all cohort members were nominally healthy, though unrecorded immune exposures were likely present. The donor was CMV seropositive and belonged to the group of more than 250 seropositive cohort members. A peripheral blood sample was provided by each donor, and peripheral blood mononuclear cells were used for TCR beta sequencing. The Qiagen DNeasy Blood Extraction Kit was used to extract genomic DNA from the blood cell samples. The library was made by the immunoSEQ multiplex PCR assay. The multiplex PCR relied on a mix of 60 forward primers for TCR Vbeta segments and 13 reverse primers for TCR Jbeta segments. The CDR3 region of rearranged TCR beta genes was amplified from genomic DNA with a multiplex PCR assay. Amplified TCR beta libraries were sequenced as 87-base-pair reads on the Illumina HiSeq System. In the source study's methods: A later analysis counted about 80 million unique TCR beta chains across the 550 to 800 repertoires, and roughly 11 million of these chains were shared by at least two donors. Raw reads were error-corrected and collapsed into unique sequences with a nearest-neighbor algorithm that merged closely related sequences to remove PCR and sequencing errors. Alignment of CDR3 sequences to IMGT reference sequences was used to assign V, D and J gene segments. For a sequence to be retained, at least a six-nucleotide match to both a V gene segment and a J gene segment was required. Rearrangements were called productive when the CDR3 lacked stop codons and stayed in frame with V and J; all others were non-productive. Following IMGT convention, CDR3 was defined as the stretch from the second conserved V-encoded cysteine to the conserved J-encoded phenylalanine. The earlier analysis of some 550 of the donors excluded any sequence lacking an unambiguous match to a single V gene segment. An earlier analysis of a few hundred of the donors called V segments functional above 56.7% productive rearrangements and segregating when the between-donor standard deviation exceeded 5%. A statistical classification framework was built to diagnose cytomegalovirus status from the catalog of TCR beta chain sequences. In a later analysis, V and J genes were assigned by comparing TCR nucleotide sequences against IMGT/GENE-DB human TR gene sequences. A later analysis assigned CDR3 sequences and most-parsimonious VDJ recombination scenarios with the TCRdist pipeline. In a later analysis, every TCR beta chain was defined by the combination of its CDR3 amino acid sequence and its V-gene family, and reads without a unique V-gene family were dropped. A later analysis removed 592 highly shared, low-generation-probability nucleotide sequences to deal with suspected cross-contamination and a sequencing artifact. In a later analysis, a clonal expansion index for each public chain was calculated from normalized within-repertoire ranks of inferred template counts. Generation probabilities in a later analysis came from a VDJ recombination model fitted to out-of-frame rearrangements, and those results were checked against IGoR. In a later analysis, TCR-TCR, TCR-HLA and TCR-CMV co-occurrence was scored with hypergeometric tests, and a repertoire-size bias correction was applied to TCR pairs. A later analysis estimated false discovery rates by permuting HLA or CMV assignments 20 times. In a later analysis, co-occurring TCRs were grouped using DBSCAN, with TCRdist sequence similarity added in when clustering inside HLA-allele-positive subsets. Repertoires with fewer than 30,000 or more than 120,000 public chains, plus five repertoires with anomalous nucleotide sharing, were excluded from co-occurrence clustering. TCRdb obtained this table from immuneACCESS and retained in-frame rearrangements with V and J assigned. These tables miss some clones; where compared with another copy, unresolved V genes account for less than half of the shortfall, and the remainder is unexplained. That table supplies the V and J calls and clone size; D and trimming were determined from the DNA. The sample table holds 150,000 to 200,000 clones. The ten top clones hold roughly 0.83% of the sample.

The data were obtained in a study of cytomegalovirus exposure and HLA in healthy donors (TCRdb year 2017). With respect to the entire study: An earlier analysis of a few hundred of the donors reported about 300 Gb of sequence data and 117 million unique TCR beta sequences obtained from approximately 180 million T cells. About 300 gigabases of sequencing data and 70 million to 100 million unique TCR sequences were included in an early release covering several hundred HLA-typed donors. Among the roughly 400 genotyped donors, more than 70% belonged to the genetic ancestry cluster associated with self-reported Caucasian donors. The aim of the study was to test whether cataloging public T cell receptors could identify signatures of past pathogen exposure. The study used immunosequencing to profile the T cell repertoires of approximately 650 subjects and linked those repertoires to cytomegalovirus serostatus. A separate validation cohort of 100 to 150 different subjects was used in addition to the approximately 700-subject first cohort. To predict cytomegalovirus infection status, the study combined high-throughput TCR immunosequencing, statistical association of individual TCRs with disease status, and machine learning. In a later analysis, previously published TCR beta repertoires from hundreds of donors were re-analyzed and high-resolution HLA genotyping was added so that TCR occurrence patterns could be studied. In the later analysis, no new phenotypic data were used to find candidate immune exposures; instead, reliance was placed on TCR beta sequences and their occurrence across donors. In an earlier analysis of a few hundred of the donors, high-throughput TCR beta sequencing was used to judge whether each TCR beta V gene segment behaved as functional or pseudogenic. Alongside the repertoire data, information on donor age, sex, ethnicity and CMV serostatus was compiled. A later genetic analysis used genome-wide SNP genotypes for about three fifths of the 666 donors, treating that subset as a discovery cohort. All discovery cohort repertoires had been generated using a single sequencing platform. Both class I and class II loci were covered by HLA typing, at four-digit resolution. Typing coverage differed by locus: A, B, C, DRB1 and DQB1 were typed in roughly 620-630 donors, DQA1 in about 510, DPA1 in 600 to 610, and DPB1 in 450 to 490. A few DR-DQ haplotypes were handled as single units for association and clustering because linkage in the cohort was strong. On average, roughly 240,000 unique TCR beta nucleotide sequences were sequenced per donor among 300 to 500 genotyped donors of the cohort, with 15% to 20% of those sequences being non-productive.

Findings and caveats that apply to the study as a whole: Because counts were too low, seventeen rarely observed V segments, including chromosome 9 orphons, were left out of the earlier analysis of 587 of the donors. Some IMGT-functional V segments, including TRBV6-2 and TRBV6-3, could not be told apart with the 87-base-pair reads, so those segments were excluded. Compared with the approximately 670-donor mean, donors in an Asian-associated ancestry cluster had fewer N-insertions in productive TCRs, according to a later genetic analysis. An association between a missense DCLRE1C variant and V-gene and J-gene trimming of TCR beta chains was found in a later genetic analysis and replicated in an independent cohort. It was suggested by the authors that the approach could potentially be generalized to other disease states and immunological phenotypes. An earlier analysis of 587 of the donors showed that most TCR beta V segments appeared in productive rearrangements either about 87% or about 30% of the time, which broadly matched IMGT annotations. The sequencing pipeline was judged likely to have produced a cluster of highly shared sequence variants as a technical artifact. Cytomegalovirus status was reported to be diagnosed by the classifier with high specificity and sensitivity in both the original and validation cohorts. A further reported finding was that TCR beta sequences accurately predicted the HLA-A and HLA-B alleles for most subjects in the first cohort. This cohort had only TCR beta chains sequenced, and the lack of alpha or paired-chain data limited which features could be detected. A later analysis found that TCR association rates varied across HLA loci, with DRB1 alleles showing the most associated TCRs and HLA-C alleles the fewest. The study gave a list of around 170 TCR beta chains associated with cytomegalovirus. Most TCR sequences were observed very rarely across donors, whereas some public TCRs were present in many individuals. A later analysis found that HLA-associated TCR beta chains were more clonally expanded and had lower generation probabilities than equally common non-associated chains. Assigning TCR associations to individual alleles was difficult when HLA alleles, especially DR and DQ, strongly co-occurred. Because HLA typing was missing for some donors at each locus, association tests included only the typed subset. In a later analysis, several top co-occurrence clusters were reported to appear linked to parvovirus B19, influenza, CMV and Epstein-Barr virus. The presence/absence analyses assumed that sequencing depth was roughly uniform across donors, and that assumption may not be true. In vitro tests confirmed that a few of the cytomegalovirus-associated TCR beta chains recognize cytomegalovirus antigens. Specific HLA alleles were associated with around 18,000 TCR beta sequences at a false discovery rate of 0.05 in a later analysis. For the cohort, immune exposure information was limited to CMV serostatus. Most CMV-associated TCR beta chains appeared to be HLA-restricted in a later analysis, and the HLA associations seemed to be driven largely by CMV exposure. Linkage disequilibrium might explain the correlated functional status among segregating V segments, but an unknown experimental factor could not be excluded.

From the germline V gene (reference sequence), CDR1 is MNHEY and CDR2 is SMNVEV. Its CDR3 holds 13 amino acids, cysteine through phenylalanine. Only the CDR3 part of the read is kept: 39 bases, read in frame from the first base. V sheds 6 bases and J sheds 5 bases, leaving 14 bases between their ends. The TCR comes from a woman aged 18-30 years in good health and CMV-seropositive. Sequenced sample: PBMCs. Recombination connected TRBV27 to TRBJ2-7; TRBD1 might be the D gene, on 6 matching bases. In nucleotides, the sequence is TGTGCCAGCAGGCCACAGGGTCGGAACGAGCAGTACTTC. It codes for CASRPQGRNEQYF.